This TCR beta chain was found in a study of identical twins. This clonotype was seen many times. Its cognate antigen is unknown. Overall study results and limits: Twin pairs had excess sharing that was weaker in beta out-of-frame sequences. Among monozygotic twins, out-of-frame TCR alpha sharing exceeded what models predicted. For out-of-frame alpha sequences shared by twins, low generation probability was in excess.

With 1 base clipped from V and 7 bases from J, the junction kept 6 bases outside the gene matches. Germline V CDR1 and CDR2: LGHNA, YNFKEQ. This CDR3 is built from 15 residues. TCRdb independently ran MiXCR on the 5' RACE reads; one entry per CDR3 protein. This table holds approximately 670,000 distinct CDR3 sequences, less than 7% found once. The sequenced sample consisted of naive T cells sorted from blood. The rearrangement uses TRBV4-2 and TRBJ2-1; the match to TRBD2 covers 8 bases. The clonotype originates from a man between 18 and 29 years old in good health. The CDR3 nucleotides read TGTGCCAGCAGCCAAGGGGAGCGGGAGCTGAATGAGCAGTTCTTC. It codes for CASSQGERELNEQFF.